This T cell receptor (beta chain) was recovered during a study of blood T cell repertoires in COVID-19 (dated by TCRdb to 2018 to 2021). For the wider study: Collaborator samples came from the United States, Italy and Spain and covered acute and convalescent phases of COVID-19. Sample metadata almost always included a de-identified subject ID, COVID-19 status, age in years and sex. Samples came from the ongoing ImmuneRACE study (first 160 participants) plus 1,254 subjects from 6 global collaborators. Where available, HLA class I and class II types were obtained from metadata supplied by the sample provider rather than from assay-based typing. The material from the prospective study consisted of cDNA or gDNA derived from T cells, B-cell-depleted T cells, or PBMCs. The repertoires were made available in a free public database intended to serve as a resource for research on the immune response to SARS-CoV-2. Subjects who had been exposed to COVID-19, were actively infected with it, or had recovered from it provided the deeply sampled blood TCRbeta repertoires that made up the dataset. Results and caveats for the whole study, not just this receptor: The amount of clinical and demographic metadata varied by source and participant and was provided uncurated.

In regard to this clone: What this receptor recognizes is not known. No quality values exist for individual bases; no much larger clone is one base distant.

The germline V gene provides CDR1 SGHRS and CDR2 YFSETQ. The CDR3 covers 14 residues, taking in both the cysteine and the phenylalanine. Only the CDR3 region is kept as DNA, spanning 42 bases read in frame from base 1. Deletion took 0 bases off V and 1 base off J, with a span of 7 bases between the germline ends. TCRbeta CDR3 regions were amplified from genomic DNA by means of the immunoSEQ Assay, a bias-controlled multiplex PCR. On the authors' methods: The number of nucleated cells in each sample was estimated from the amplification of reference gene primers within the assay. To quantify the absolute abundance of each unique TCRbeta CDR3 rearrangement, sequence reads were collapsed and filtered. For each sample, productive Simpson clonality was calculated as the square root of Simpson's diversity index across productive rearrangements. TCRdb provides this immuneACCESS table in a form limited to in-frame rearrangements. Some clones are lacking; in checked studies, under half of them reflect an unresolved V gene, and why the rest are absent is not known. Clonal size and the V and J genes are those of that table, whereas D and trimming came from the DNA. For this sample the table gives a few hundred thousand clones, of which approximately 91% were detected only once. The ten largest make up 1.4% of the sample.

Participants in the prospective study were enrolled through a virtual design, were aged roughly 18 to 90 years, and lived in 24 United States geographic areas. In the prospective study, cohorts were assigned on the basis of participant-reported clinical history obtained from a screening survey and a study questionnaire. Exposed participants were defined as having been in contact with someone with a PCR-confirmed or clinician-diagnosed COVID-19 case within 2 weeks of study entry. In the prospective study, whole blood, serum and a nasopharyngeal or oropharyngeal swab were collected from each participant by mobile phlebotomists. Prospective study participants could optionally give additional blood draws and questionnaires over an approximately 2-month period. Before DNA extraction, prospective study blood samples were shipped either frozen or at room temperature.

The sequencing input was PBMCs or T cells enriched from blood (not recorded which). The sequence is built from TRBV5-1 and TRBJ2-5, with no D gene named confidently. The TCR comes from a woman under 30 who had been exposed to COVID-19. CDR3 region: CASSLARPQETQYF. The DNA sequence follows: TGCGCCAGCAGCTTGGCCAGGCCCCAAGAGACCCAGTACTTC. Joined to the reference TRBV5-1 and TRBJ2-5 proteins, this CDR3 gives the full variable domain: KAGVTQTPRYLIKTRGQQVTLSCSPISGHRSVSWYQQTPGQGLQFLFEYFSETQRNKGNFPGRFSGRQFSNSRSEMNVSTLELGDSALYLCASSLARPQETQYFGPGTRLLVL.